Presented here are 27 T cell receptor beta chains from one specimen sequenced in a study of spatial heterogeneity in lung cancer. MiXCR was run by TCRdb on the 5' RACE reads, yielding one entry per CDR3 protein. Here the sample spans approximately 40,000 distinct CDR3 sequences, roughly an eighth being singletons. Time point indicated: sample taken at primary tumor resection. Sequenced material: PBMCs, taken at surgery. Receptors originate from a male donor with early-stage non-small cell lung cancer.

In this sample, this clonotype turned up a few times. This CDR3 is CASSLEGGSTDTQYF. CDR3 nucleotide sequence: TGTGCCAGCAGCTTGGAGGGGGGCTCCACAGATACGCAGTATTTT. The V gene is TRBV5-4, the J gene TRBJ2-3; TRBD1 or TRBD2 may be the D gene (6 bases each). The CDR3 contains 15 residues. CDR1 and CDR2 from the germline V gene are SGHNT and YYREEE (reference sequence). Trimming took off 0 bases at V and 2 bases at J, with 10 bases between the two ends.

This chain uses TRBV5-1 with TRBJ2-1, with a possible D match to TRBD2 (6 bases). The CDR3 has 15 amino acids. The germline V and J ends were trimmed by 7 bases and 2 bases, with 16 bases remaining between them. CDR1 is SGHRS and CDR2 is YFSETQ in the germline V gene. The CDR3 DNA sequence: TGCGCCAGCCGCTACGATGCTAGCGCCTACAATGAGCAGTTCTTC. This gives the protein CASRYDASAYNEQFF.

This chain joins TRBV9 and TRBJ2-7, with D maybe TRBD1 (5 bases). Germline V CDR1 and CDR2: SGDLS, YYNGEE. This CDR3 comprises 13 residues. The germline V and J ends were trimmed by 0 bases and 6 bases, with 10 bases remaining between them. DNA of the CDR3: TGTGCCAGCAGCGTAGGGGCCCAGGGCGAGCAGTACTTC. Its protein product is CASSVGAQGEQYF. Supplemented by reference TRBV9 and TRBJ2-7, the full variable domain reads DSGVTQTPKHLITATGQRVTLRCSPRSGDLSVYWYQQSLDQGLQFLIQYYNGEERAKGNILERFSAQQFPDLHSELNLSSLELGDSALYFCASSVGAQGEQYFGPGTRLTVT.

The chain has TRBV15 and TRBJ2-2; D is unresolved. Germline V gene lookup returns CDR1 LNHNV and CDR2 YYDKDF (reference sequence). The CDR3 extends over 19 amino acids. Trimming pared 0 bases from V and 3 bases from J, leaving 20 bases between. CDR3 coding DNA: TGTGCCACCAGCAGAGAAAGGCCCGCCCCTCGGGTCGACACCGGGGAGCTGTTTTTT. It yields the protein CATSRERPAPRVDTGELFF.

This clonotype was picked up many times. The rearrangement joins TRBV6-5 to TRBJ2-1, with D possibly TRBD1 on 5 matching bases. V lost 5 bases to trimming and J lost 3 bases, with 8 bases between them. Germline assignment: CDR1 MNHEY and CDR2 SVGAGI. CDR3 length: 13 amino acids. DNA of the CDR3: TGTGCCAGCAGTCCCCAGGGCTACAATGAGCAGTTCTTC. It codes for CASSPQGYNEQFF.

There are a few counts of this clonotype. The chain joins TRBV2 to TRBJ2-3; 7 nucleotides line up with TRBD2. There are 15 residues in the CDR3. The germline CDR1 and CDR2 sequences are SNHLY and FYNNEI. The junction had 13 bases not matched to a gene; V was cut back by 8 bases and J by 5 bases. CDR3 in DNA: TGTGCCAGCCTGCTCTGGGCGGGGGAGGAAGATACGCAGTATTTT. This codes for CASLLWAGEEDTQYF.

The chain employs TRBV18 and TRBJ2-2; 9 bases are shared with TRBD1. The ends lost 0 bases at V and 2 bases at J; junction bases unmatched: 1. The CDR3 has 16 residues. CDR1 KGHSH and CDR2 LQKENI come from the germline V gene. CDR3: CASSPPTGGNTGELFF. The DNA of the CDR3 is TGTGCCAGCTCACCACCGACAGGGGGTAACACCGGGGAGCTGTTTTTT. The full variable domain, rest sourced from reference TRBV18 and TRBJ2-2, is NAGVMQNPRHLVRRRGQEARLRCSPMKGHSHVYWYRQLPEEGLKFMVYLQKENIIDESGMPKERFSAEFPKEGPSILRIQQVVRGDSAAYFCASSPPTGGNTGELFFGEGSRLTVL.

This clonotype was seen a handful of times. The V and J genes are TRBV7-6 and TRBJ2-3, with a weak D call TRBD2 (6 bases). The CDR3 covers 16 residues. Between the trimmed V and J ends, which lost 5 bases and 4 bases, there was a span of 19 bases. CDR1 and CDR2 from the germline V gene are SGHVS and FNYEAQ. CDR3 sequence (DNA): TGTGCCAGCAGCCTAGTAACCGGACGCGGGGCAGATACGCAGTATTTT. This codes for CASSLVTGRGADTQYF.

This clonotype appeared many times. The genes are TRBV6-2 or TRBV6-3 and TRBJ1-5; D gene ambiguous. Germline CDR1 MNHEY, CDR2 SVGEGT. The CDR3 is made up of 14 amino acids. Trimming removed 2 bases from V and 6 bases from J, with 11 bases in between. The CDR3 DNA reads TGTGCCAGCAGTTACCGCCGTACGGGTCAGCCCCAGCATTTT. Protein: CASSYRRTGQPQHF.

In this sample, this clonotype turned up many times. The chain uses TRBV5-1 and TRBJ2-1; the D gene is possibly TRBD1 (5 bases). With 0 bases removed from V and 8 bases from J, the gap between germline ends came to 18 bases. The CDR3 loop spans 16 amino acids. Germline CDR1 is SGHRS and CDR2 is YFSETQ. For the CDR3, the DNA is TGCGCCAGCAGCTTGGGGATGGCGCTAGGGGTCCATGAGCAGTTCTTC. Protein product: CASSLGMALGVHEQFF.

This clonotype was detected many times. The gene calls are TRBV10-3 and TRBJ1-2; D might be TRBD1 (6 bases). Germline CDR1 reads ENHRY; CDR2 reads SYGVKD. CDR3 length equals 14 residues. V was trimmed by 0 bases and J by 3 bases, leaving 8 bases between them. CDR3 residues: CAISESAGDYGYTF. The CDR3 DNA reads TGTGCCATCAGTGAGTCGGCAGGGGACTATGGCTACACCTTC.

This clonotype was detected only a few times. This sequence joins TRBV20-1 and TRBJ2-1; 7 nucleotides align to TRBD2. With 6 bases clipped from V and 3 bases from J, the junction kept 20 bases outside the gene matches. CDR3 length: 18 residues. In germline, CDR1 is DFQATT, CDR2 SNEGSKA (reference sequence). For the CDR3, the DNA is TGCAGTGCCACCCCTCGGCGCGGGGGAGGGATTCACTACAATGAGCAGTTCTTC. Residues: CSATPRRGGGIHYNEQFF.

This clonotype was observed many times. This rearrangement joins TRBV3-1 to TRBJ2-1; D perhaps matches TRBD2 (5 bases). V was cut by 0 bases and J by 8 bases, with 17 bases left in between. Germline CDR1 reads LGHDT; CDR2 reads YNNKEL (reference sequence). CDR3 size: 16 residues. The CDR3 region has the DNA TGTGCCAGCAGCCAAGATCGAGGGCAGCTGGGCCATGAGCAGTTCTTC. Residues: CASSQDRGQLGHEQFF.

There are a few counts of this clonotype. The CDR3 protein is CASRARDSFGEKLFF. CDR3 nucleotides: TGTGCCAGCAGGGCCAGAGACAGCTTCGGGGAAAAACTGTTTTTT. V usage is TRBV12-3 or TRBV12-4 and J usage is TRBJ1-4; D perhaps matches TRBD1 (5 bases). V was shortened by 6 bases and J by 8 bases, with 19 bases between the two germline ends. CDR3 size: 15 residues.

This clonotype has only a few counts. The chain uses TRBV18 and TRBJ2-5; D remains unclear. The CDR3 extends over 14 amino acids. Per germline, CDR1 KGHSH and CDR2 LQKENI. The V and J ends lost 2 bases and 5 bases respectively, with 12 bases between them. CDR3 nucleotides: TGTGCCAGCTCACCAACCTATGCAGCGGAGACCCAGTACTTC. As protein: CASSPTYAAETQYF.

This clonotype was picked up many times. The chain combines TRBV29-1 with TRBJ2-3; D is possibly TRBD1 or TRBD2 (6 bases each). The CDR3 extends over 15 amino acids. CDR1 and CDR2 (germline): SQVTM, ANQGSEA. V lost 6 bases and J 1 base, leaving 17 bases between the germline ends. The CDR3 spells CSVAGGGRGTDTQYF. The CDR3 nucleotides read TGCAGCGTCGCTGGAGGGGGAAGGGGCACAGATACGCAGTATTTT.

This rearrangement joins TRBV9 to TRBJ1-1, with unresolved D. There are 14 residues in the CDR3. Germline values: CDR1 SGDLS, CDR2 YYNGEE. Between the trimmed V and J ends, which lost 0 bases and 4 bases, there was a span of 10 bases. CDR3 sequence: CASSVDGLGTEAFF. The CDR3 nucleotides read TGTGCCAGCAGCGTAGATGGTCTCGGCACTGAAGCTTTCTTT.

This clonotype was counted between two and nine times. The genes are TRBV29-1 and TRBJ1-1; D not resolved. Germline V gene sequence: CDR1 SQVTM, CDR2 ANQGSEA. This CDR3 contains 13 residues. V dropped 4 bases and J dropped 2 bases, with 11 bases sitting between them. DNA of the CDR3: TGCAGCGTTGCTTCAGGAGGCAACACTGAAGCTTTCTTT. Its translation: CSVASGGNTEAFF.

CDR3 region: CAISEWQGSSSPLHF. The DNA for the CDR3 is TGTGCCATCAGTGAGTGGCAGGGATCTAGTTCACCCCTCCACTTT. The chain joins TRBV10-3 to TRBJ1-6, with TRBD1 as a possible D gene (5 bases). With 1 base removed from V and 9 bases from J, the gap between germline ends came to 13 bases. Germline V gene lookup returns CDR1 ENHRY and CDR2 SYGVKD. The CDR3 has 15 amino acids.

This clonotype showed up many times. J is TRBJ2-7 and V is TRBV11-2; 8 bases fit TRBD1. CDR1 is SGHAT and CDR2 is FQNNGV in the germline V gene. The CDR3 sequence is 15 residues long. Germline trimming cut 4 bases from V and 4 bases from J; bases unmatched to any gene: 9. CDR3 nucleotide sequence: TGTGCCAGCAGCTCCCTTCGACAGGGGTCTTACGAGCAGTACTTC. Protein product: CASSSLRQGSYEQYF.

This clonotype was detected a few times. Here the CDR3 reads CASSLGLGFGGYTF. The CDR3 DNA reads TGCGCCAGCAGCTTGGGTTTGGGCTTTGGCGGCTACACCTTC. The chain joins TRBV5-1 to TRBJ1-2, with D uncertain. There are 14 residues in the CDR3. Germline CDR1 reads SGHRS; CDR2 reads YFSETQ. V was shortened by 0 bases and J by 8 bases, with 14 bases between the two germline ends.

This clonotype appeared a few times. V usage is TRBV21-1 and J usage is TRBJ1-1; TRBD1, the D gene given by the table, was not confirmed from the DNA. TRBV21-1 is a listed pseudogene. This CDR3 has 16 residues. CDR3 protein: CASSKVSGQGGTEAFF. CDR3 nucleotide sequence: TGTGCCAGCAGCAAAGTAAGCGGACAGGGAGGGACTGAAGCTTTCTTT.

The CDR3 is CASSSTTGGYEQYF. Here the CDR3 DNA reads TGCGCCAGCAGCTCCACGACAGGAGGCTACGAGCAGTACTTC. The J gene is TRBJ2-7, the V gene TRBV5-1; D possibly corresponds to TRBD1 (6 bases). Looked up from germline, CDR1 is SGHRS and CDR2 is YFSETQ. CDR3 length: 14 amino acids. V shed 3 bases and J shed 3 bases, with 13 bases lying between them.

The CDR3: CASSRAGTGAGEQYF. The CDR3 bases are TGCGCCAGCAGCAGAGCCGGGACAGGGGCGGGGGAGCAGTACTTC. The chain carries TRBV5-1 and TRBJ2-7; TRBD1 matches 10 bases. This CDR3 contains 15 residues. Germline trimming cut 4 bases from V and 7 bases from J; bases unmatched to any gene: 11. CDR1 SGHRS and CDR2 YFSETQ come from the germline V gene.

In this sample, this clonotype turned up many times. The V call is TRBV11-2, the J call TRBJ1-4; D uncertain. CDR1 is SGHAT and CDR2 is FQNNGV in the germline V gene. V lost 5 bases, J lost 8 bases, and 15 bases lay in between. The CDR3 has 14 amino acids. The CDR3 DNA follows: TGTGCCAGCAGCCTATTCCGGGGAGCCGAAAAACTGTTTTTT. This encodes CASSLFRGAEKLFF.

The chain recombines TRBV25-1 with TRBJ1-5, with 7 bases matching TRBD1. V lost 5 bases, J lost 13 bases, and 8 bases stayed unmatched. This CDR3 has 12 residues. In germline, CDR1 is MGHDK, CDR2 SYGVNS. The DNA for the CDR3 is TGTGCCAGCAGTCCGCGGACAGGCGTACAGCATTTT. As protein: CASSPRTGVQHF.

This chain links TRBV6-6 with TRBJ2-7; the D call may be TRBD1 or TRBD2 (7 bases each). This CDR3 spans 13 amino acids. The germline V gene encodes CDR1 MNHNY and CDR2 SVGAGI (reference sequence). V lost 5 bases and J 4 bases, leaving 12 bases between the germline ends. The CDR3 sequence: CASSSGTEYEQYF. CDR3 nucleotides: TGTGCCAGCAGTAGCGGGACAGAGTACGAGCAGTACTTC.